These T cell receptor beta chains were read from a single sample in a study of Graves' ophthalmopathy and Graves' hyperthyroidism. TCRdb analysed the multiplex PCR reads with MiXCR anew, one entry per CDR3 protein. Among about 1.1 million distinct CDR3 sequences listed, roughly 35% were seen once. The sample taken for sequencing was peripheral blood or thyroid tissue (not recorded which). Receptors were obtained from an adult man with Graves' hyperthyroidism. CDR3s include the opening cysteine and the closing phenylalanine or tryptophan. A D gene is named only where the DNA matches it firmly. Not all rows give a size; the values are once, few, many and, for expanded clones, a class.

TGCGCCAGCGGGACAGGGGGCGGGAATTCACCCCTCCACTTT | CASGTGGGNSPLHF | TRBJ1-6 | TRBV10-1 | TRBD1 | -
TGCGCCAGCAGCTTTTTCAACCAAGAGACCCAGTACTTC | CASSFFNQETQYF | TRBJ2-5 | TRBV5-1 | - | few
TGTGCCAGCTCCCCCCAGACAAGAGCAGTGGCCCAGCATTTT | CASSPQTRAVAQHF | TRBJ1-5 | TRBV6-6 | - | -
TGTGCCAGCAGTGCCTCGGGACAAAAATCCTACGAGCAGTACTTC | CASSASGQKSYEQYF | TRBJ2-7 | TRBV2 | - | many
TGCAGTGCTAGGGGAACTAATGAAAAACTGTTTTTT | CSARGTNEKLFF | TRBJ1-4 | TRBV20-1 | - | many
TGCAGCGCTATCCCGACAGGGGAGTCGGAGACCCAGTACTTC | CSAIPTGESETQYF | TRBJ2-5 | TRBV29-1 | TRBD1 | -
TGTGCCAGCAGCGCAAGGACAGCGAACACCGGGGAGCTGTTTTTT | CASSARTANTGELFF | TRBJ2-2 | TRBV7-7 | - | many
TGTGCCAGCAGCCGCGGACAGGGGGCGGCTAATGAAAAACTGTTTTTT | CASSRGQGAANEKLFF | TRBJ1-4 | TRBV14 | TRBD1 | -
TGCAGCGTCGCCCGCGGGAGTACCTCCGGGGAGCTGTTTTTT | CSVARGSTSGELFF | TRBJ2-2 | TRBV29-1 | TRBD2 | once
TGTGCCATCAGTGAGTCTCCGGGCGAGACAGGGTCCGACGAGCAGTACTTC | CAISESPGETGSDEQYF | TRBJ2-7 | TRBV10-3 | TRBD1 | -